These 23 T cell receptor beta chains share one sample of origin, sequenced in a study of shared clonotypes between healthy human individuals (dated by TCRdb to 2018 to 2020). Libraries were made using the immunoSEQ multiplex PCR assay. In TCRdb, the immuneACCESS table is reduced to in-frame sequences with V and J assigned. These tables do not hold every clone; where another copy was compared, an unresolved V gene accounts for under half, and the others remain unexplained. The sample yields millions of clones; 85% to 95% were counted once. 1.5% to 2% of the sample is held by the ten biggest clonotypes. CD8 naive samples were CD45RO-negative cells positively selected for CCR7, giving a CD45RA+CCR7+ population that excluded TemRA cells. The material sequenced was naive CD8+ T cells from PBMCs. According to the study, the label for this sample's cell subset or site signals: CD45RA+CCR7+. The receptor source for this set is a man aged 18 to 30 in good health. Some clones in this sample may be carry-over from other donors' samples.

This chain links TRBV27 with TRBJ2-1; 12 bases map to TRBD2. Germline V gene lookup returns CDR1 MNHEY and CDR2 SMNVEV (reference sequence). The CDR3 is made up of 15 amino acids. The junction had 8 bases not matched to a gene; V was cut back by 8 bases and J by 6 bases. Written as DNA, the CDR3 is TGTGCCAGCGGTCGACTAGCGGGAGACTTCAATGAGCAGTTCTTC. It specifies CASGRLAGDFNEQFF.

In this sample, this clone turned up once. The chain combines TRBV7-9 with TRBJ2-2, with 7 bases lining up with TRBD1. From germline, CDR1 is SEHNR and CDR2 FQNEAQ (reference sequence). This CDR3 contains 15 residues. Unmatched junction bases numbered 12, after V lost 7 bases and J lost 7 bases. In DNA, the CDR3 is TGTGCCAGCACTTCGAGGAGACAGGGTGGCGGGGAGCTGTTTTTT. The encoded protein is CASTSRRQGGGELFF.

In this sample, this clone turned up once. Other DNA sequences in this sample translate to the same CDR3. This rearrangement joins TRBV7-9 to TRBJ2-7; D is perhaps TRBD1 (6 bases). The V end was cut by 5 bases, the J end by 1 base, with 12 bases between. Looked up from germline, CDR1 is SEHNR and CDR2 is FQNEAQ (reference sequence). This CDR3 is built from 14 residues. CDR3: CASSPGTPSYEQYF. DNA for the CDR3: TGTGCCAGCAGCCCCGGGACACCTTCCTACGAGCAGTACTTC.

J is TRBJ1-4 and V is TRBV2; possible D gene TRBD1, 6 bases. The CDR3 totals 15 residues. Trimming left V 6 bases short and J 6 bases short, with 17 bases between. Germline V gives CDR1 SNHLY, CDR2 FYNNEI. In DNA, the CDR3 is TGTGCCAGCAGGAGGGGGGACGGGAGTGATGAAAAACTGTTTTTT. This codes for CASRRGDGSDEKLFF.

The chain recombines TRBV7-2 with TRBJ2-7, with D tentatively TRBD2 (6 bases). The germline gives CDR1 SGHTA, CDR2 FQGNSA. The CDR3 extends over 15 amino acids. V was pared by 5 bases and J by 5 bases, with 19 bases between. Here the CDR3 reads CASSPLAGPSHEQYF. DNA for the CDR3: TGTGCCAGCAGCCCCCTGGCGGGACCGTCCCACGAGCAGTACTTC.

V usage is TRBV28 and J usage is TRBJ1-5; D is perhaps TRBD1 (5 bases). Germline V lookup: CDR1 MDHEN, CDR2 SYDVKM. V shed 8 bases and J shed 4 bases, with 18 bases lying between them. CDR3 length equals 15 residues. The CDR3 coding sequence is TGTGCCAGCGACTTTGGGGCAAAGAGAAATCAGCCCCAGCATTTT. It translates to CASDFGAKRNQPQHF.

The J gene is TRBJ2-1, the V gene TRBV19; 12 bases are a match to TRBD2. CDR1 and CDR2 from the germline V gene are LNHDA and SQIVND (reference sequence). J lost 8 bases, V lost 8 bases, and 4 bases had no gene match. The CDR3 contains 13 residues. For the CDR3, the DNA is TGTGCCAGTCGGACTAGCGGGACATATGAGCAGTTCTTC. Amino acid sequence: CASRTSGTYEQFF.

The CDR3 coding sequence is TGTGCCAGCAGCGAGGCTGGGCCCCACTACTCCTACGAGCAGTACTTC. This translates into CASSEAGPHYSYEQYF. This chain connects TRBV9 to TRBJ2-7; D remains unclear. V was shortened by 3 bases and J by 0 bases, with 16 bases between the two germline ends. The CDR3 has 16 residues. Germline V gene sequence: CDR1 SGDLS, CDR2 YYNGEE.

This chain joins TRBV5-6 and TRBJ2-7, with a tentative D call TRBD1 (5 bases). Per germline, CDR1 SGHDT and CDR2 YYEEEE. V lost 0 bases, J lost 2 bases, and 9 bases lay in between. The CDR3 has 14 residues. The CDR3 loop reads CASSLVGAAYEQYF. CDR3 nucleotides: TGTGCCAGCAGCTTGGTAGGGGCGGCCTACGAGCAGTACTTC.

This rearrangement joins TRBV27 to TRBJ2-7; D ambiguous. CDR1 and CDR2 from the germline V gene are MNHEY and SMNVEV (reference sequence). This CDR3 has 13 residues. Trimming shortened V by 5 bases and J by 5 bases, and 13 bases separated the two germline ends. Written as DNA, the CDR3 is TGTGCCAGCAGTCCCTCCGGGTGGCACGAGCAGTACTTC. Residues: CASSPSGWHEQYF.

The rearrangement links TRBV27 to TRBJ2-1; tentative D call: TRBD1 (6 bases). Germline CDR1 is MNHEY and CDR2 is SMNVEV (reference sequence). This CDR3 has 15 residues. Trimming shortened V by 5 bases and J by 5 bases, and 16 bases separated the two germline ends. The CDR3 spells CASSPGTLGNNEQFF. The CDR3 DNA reads TGTGCCAGCAGTCCCGGGACACTAGGAAACAATGAGCAGTTCTTC.

The V gene is TRBV27, the J gene TRBJ1-1, with D maybe TRBD1 (6 bases). V was pared by 3 bases and J by 4 bases, with 9 bases between. CDR1 and CDR2 from the germline V gene are MNHEY and SMNVEV (reference sequence). The CDR3 covers 13 residues. The CDR3 sequence: CASSFRGSTEAFF. DNA for the CDR3: TGTGCCAGCAGTTTTAGGGGGAGCACTGAAGCTTTCTTT.

This rearrangement joins TRBV6-1 to TRBJ1-2, with D possibly being TRBD1 (5 bases). Germline V CDR1 and CDR2: MNHNS, SASEGT. The CDR3 runs to 15 residues. Trimming shortened V by 6 bases and J by 2 bases, and 16 bases separated the two germline ends. CDR3 sequence: CASSPLGVQNYGYTF. The CDR3 bases are TGTGCCAGCAGCCCTCTGGGGGTTCAGAACTATGGCTACACCTTC.

Worth noting for this clone: Other DNA sequences from this sample encode an identical CDR3 as well. This chain uses TRBV10-3 with TRBJ2-7; D gene unclear. CDR1 is ENHRY, CDR2 SYGVKD, per germline. The CDR3 extends over 12 amino acids. The germline V and J ends were trimmed by 3 bases and 0 bases, with 3 bases remaining between them. In DNA form, the CDR3 reads TGTGCCATCAGTGAAGTCTCCTACGAGCAGTACTTC. Translating gives CAISEVSYEQYF.

This clone is a singleton in its sample. This chain links TRBV10-3 with TRBJ2-3; TRBD1 matches at 8 bases. The ends lost 1 base at V and 2 bases at J; junction bases unmatched: 14. Germline loops: CDR1 ENHRY, CDR2 SYGVKD. The CDR3 covers 19 residues. DNA of the CDR3: TGTGCCATCAGTGAGTTAAATCTAACCGGGACAGGATTCACAGATACGCAGTATTTT. Encoded protein: CAISELNLTGTGFTDTQYF.

The gene calls are TRBV19 and TRBJ1-1, with D possibly matching TRBD1 (5 bases). V was cut by 7 bases and J by 3 bases, with 12 bases left in between. CDR3 length: 13 amino acids. Germline lookup yields CDR1 LNHDA and CDR2 SQIVND (reference sequence). In DNA form, the CDR3 reads TGTGCCAGTACCCTGACAGACTACACTGAAGCTTTCTTT. Residues: CASTLTDYTEAFF.

V gene TRBV13 combines with J gene TRBJ2-6; tentatively, D is TRBD1 or TRBD2 (5 bases each). The germline V and J ends were trimmed by 3 bases and 4 bases, with 10 bases remaining between them. Per the germline V gene, CDR1 is PRHDT and CDR2 is FYEKMQ (reference sequence). The CDR3 extends over 15 amino acids. CDR3: CASSLGDSGANVLTF. In DNA form, the CDR3 reads TGTGCCAGCAGCTTGGGGGATTCCGGGGCCAACGTCCTGACTTTC.

V usage is TRBV18 and J usage is TRBJ2-1; a weak D match, TRBD1 (6 bases). The CDR3 is 13 residues long. V was pared by 4 bases and J by 10 bases, with 14 bases between. The germline V gene has CDR1 KGHSH and CDR2 LQKENI. This CDR3 is CASSLNAGVEQFF. The CDR3 DNA follows: TGTGCCAGCTCACTTAACGCAGGGGTCGAGCAGTTCTTC.

With regard to this clone: A much larger clone is a single base away; this may be a read error. Other DNA sequences within the sample encode an identical CDR3. V and J are TRBV9 and TRBJ2-3; D is possibly TRBD2 (6 bases). The CDR3 has 14 amino acids. V was pared by 3 bases and J by 0 bases, with 8 bases between. CDR1 and CDR2 (germline): SGDLS, YYNGEE. Here the CDR3 reads CASSASGSTDTQYF. DNA for the CDR3: TGTGCCAGCAGCGCGAGCGGGAGCACAGATACGCAGTATTTT.

The chain has TRBV20-1 and TRBJ2-1; D ambiguous. Per the germline V gene, CDR1 is DFQATT and CDR2 is SNEGSKA (reference sequence). The CDR3 is 10 amino acids. The germline V and J ends were trimmed by 5 bases and 9 bases, with 8 bases remaining between them. The CDR3 here is CSAALPEQFF. The CDR3 DNA reads TGCAGTGCTGCACTACCTGAGCAGTTCTTC.

Comment on this clone: Within the sample, other DNA sequences also encode this same CDR3. The V gene is TRBV27, the J gene TRBJ2-1, with 8 positions matching TRBD2. Germline V gene data show CDR1 as MNHEY and CDR2 as SMNVEV (reference sequence). The CDR3 is made up of 16 amino acids. The V segment lost 4 bases and the J segment 0 bases; nucleotides outside the gene matches: 5. CDR3 coding DNA: TGTGCCAGCAGTTGGCTAGCGGGTGGCTCCTACAATGAGCAGTTCTTC. Protein: CASSWLAGGSYNEQFF.

The J gene is TRBJ1-1, the V gene TRBV5-6; D is ambiguous. Germline CDR1 and CDR2: SGHDT and YYEEEE. The CDR3 has 16 residues. The germline V and J ends were trimmed by 4 bases and 0 bases, with 16 bases remaining between them. CDR3 region: CASSPLGISLNTEAFF. CDR3 nucleotide sequence: TGTGCCAGCAGCCCCTTAGGGATTTCCTTGAACACTGAAGCTTTCTTT. The full variable domain, with the rest looked up from reference TRBV5-6 and TRBJ1-1, is DAGVTQSPTHLIKTRGQQVTLRCSPKSGHDTVSWYQQALGQGPQFIFQYYEEEERQRGNFPDRFSGHQFPNYSSELNVNALLLGDSALYLCASSPLGISLNTEAFFGQGTRLTVV.

A note on this clone: The identical CDR3 is also encoded by other nucleotide sequences in the sample. The chain has TRBV7-9 and TRBJ2-1; D unclear. The CDR3 runs 11 residues. Trimming removed 5 bases at V and 7 bases at J, with 6 bases between. Germline V gene sequence: CDR1 SEHNR, CDR2 FQNEAQ (reference sequence). CDR3 nucleotides: TGTGCCAGCAGCAGAGAAAATGAGCAGTTCTTC. The encoded protein is CASSRENEQFF.